These T cell receptor beta chains were read from a single sample in a study of blood T cell repertoires in COVID-19. Some clones are missing from TCRdb's copy, which holds only in-frame ones; the method was immunoSEQ multiplex PCR. Here the sample spans 200,000 to 300,000 clones, more than 80% being singletons. What was sequenced was peripheral blood. The receptors shown here come from a human donor in a cohort sampled during active COVID-19. Both conserved end residues are part of each CDR3. D genes are given only for firm matches. For some rows the clone size is stated as once, few or many, or as a class when expanded; others skip it.

J gene | clone size | D gene | CDR3 length | V gene | CDR3 DNA | CDR3 protein
TRBJ2-3 | once | TRBD2 | 14 | TRBV5-1 | TGCGCCAGTATAGCGGGAGGGCAGACAGATACGCAGTATTTT | CASIAGGQTDTQYF
TRBJ1-2 | . | TRBD1 | 15 | TRBV4-1 | TGCGCCAGCAGCCTTGGACAGGGAGGAGACTATGGCTACACCTTC | CASSLGQGGDYGYTF
TRBJ1-1 | . | . | 15 | TRBV19 | TGTGCCAGTATTTACTCGGGAGGGGCCAGCACTGAAGCTTTCTTT | CASIYSGGASTEAFF
TRBJ2-1 | . | TRBD1 | 15 | TRBV5-1 | TGCGCCAGCTCCAAGGGGACAGGTCGCGTCAATGAGCAGTTCTTC | CASSKGTGRVNEQFF
TRBJ2-5 | . | TRBD1 | 14 | TRBV27 | TGTGCCAGCCACGGGACAGGGGGCGGAGAGACCCAGTACTTC | CASHGTGGGETQYF
TRBJ2-7 | once | TRBD1 | 14 | TRBV19 | TGTGCCAGGATCTCCGGGACAGGGGCGTGGGAGCAGTACTTC | CARISGTGAWEQYF
TRBJ1-6 | . | . | 15 | TRBV5-4 | TGTGCCAGCAGCATAGGGAGGGGGAATAATTCACCCCTCCACTTT | CASSIGRGNNSPLHF
TRBJ1-4 | . | TRBD1 | 16 | TRBV4-1 | TGCGCCAGCAGCCAAGCGGAGGACAGGACCCTTGAAAAACTGTTTTTT | CASSQAEDRTLEKLFF
TRBJ2-7 | once | TRBD1 | 14 | TRBV7-2 | TGTGCCAGCAGTTCCGGGACAGGGTACTACGAGCAGTACTTC | CASSSGTGYYEQYF
TRBJ1-6 | . | TRBD1 | 14 | TRBV19 | TGTGCCAGTAGCGGGACAGGGGGAGGTTCACCCCTCCACTTT | CASSGTGGGSPLHF
TRBJ1-1 | . | TRBD1 | 17 | TRBV5-8 | TGTGCCAGCAGCTCACATCGGGACAGGGCTCGAGCCACTGAAGCTTTCTTT | CASSSHRDRARATEAFF
TRBJ2-1 | . | TRBD2 | 14 | TRBV7-9 | TGTGCCAGCAGGGGACTAGCGGGACTTCAAGAGCAGTTCTTC | CASRGLAGLQEQFF
TRBJ1-2 | . | TRBD1 | 14 | TRBV6-5 | TGTGCCAGCACTCCGGGACAGGGGGCTCGTGGCTACACCTTC | CASTPGQGARGYTF
TRBJ2-5 | . | TRBD1 | 12 | TRBV24-1 | TGTGCCACACAGGGGAACCAAGAGACCCAGTACTTC | CATQGNQETQYF
TRBJ1-3 | once | . | 14 | TRBV5-1 | TGCGCCAGCAGAATTACGAGGGAGTCAAACACCATATATTTT | CASRITRESNTIYF
TRBJ2-1 | once | . | 11 | TRBV24-1 | TGTGCCACCCAGGGCCGGGATGAGCAGTTCTTC | CATQGRDEQFF
TRBJ2-5 | . | . | 12 | TRBV5-1 | TGCGCCAGCAGCTCCGAGGGTGAGACCCAGTACTTC | CASSSEGETQYF
TRBJ2-7 | once | . | 17 | TRBV7-9 | TGTGCCAGCAGCTTGTCATACAGGGCTAGCGGCTCCTACGAGCAGTACTTC | CASSLSYRASGSYEQYF
TRBJ1-2 | . | . | 13 | TRBV12-3/TRBV12-4 | TGTGCCAGCAGTTTAGGTGAGCCCCGGGGCTACACCTTC | CASSLGEPRGYTF
TRBJ2-7 | many | TRBD1 | 16 | TRBV28 | TGTGCCAGCAGTTACCTGCCGGGACAGGGATCCTACGAGCAGTACTTC | CASSYLPGQGSYEQYF
TRBJ2-1 | . | TRBD2 | 16 | TRBV11-3 | TGTGCCAGCAGCTTGGCTAGCGGGGGGGCCGCGAATGAGCAGTTCTTC | CASSLASGGAANEQFF
TRBJ2-1 | . | TRBD2 | 15 | TRBV7-2 | TGTGCCAGCAGCTCAGGACTAGCGGGAGGGAATGAGCAGTTCTTC | CASSSGLAGGNEQFF
TRBJ2-7 | . | TRBD1 | 14 | TRBV5-1 | TGCGCCAGCAGCTTTGACAGGGGGCCCTACGAGCAGTACTTC | CASSFDRGPYEQYF
TRBJ2-3 | . | TRBD2 | 15 | TRBV10-2 | TGCGCCAGCAGGGAAACTAGCGGAACCACAGATACGCAGTATTTT | CASRETSGTTDTQYF
TRBJ1-3 | . | . | 14 | TRBV6-5 | TGTGCCAGCAGCCCAGATAACTCTGGAAACACCATATATTTT | CASSPDNSGNTIYF
TRBJ1-2 | . | . | 13 | TRBV30 | TGTGCCTGGATGGCCGGGGTCCACTATGGCTACACCTTC | CAWMAGVHYGYTF
TRBJ1-2 | once | . | 13 | TRBV2 | TGTGCCAGCAGTGGAGCCAGGGGCCAAGGCTACACCTTC | CASSGARGQGYTF
TRBJ2-3 | . | . | 16 | TRBV2 | TGTGCCAGCAGTCGGAGGGGGCTACTCCGCACAGATACGCAGTATTTT | CASSRRGLLRTDTQYF
TRBJ1-1 | . | . | 13 | TRBV5-1 | TGCGCCAGCAGCTCGGGTTTGAACACTGAAGCTTTCTTT | CASSSGLNTEAFF
TRBJ1-2 | few | TRBD1 | 15 | TRBV19 | TGTGCCAGTACCATCAGGACAGGGGCTAACTATGGCTACACCTTC | CASTIRTGANYGYTF
TRBJ2-1 | . | TRBD2 | 14 | TRBV6-4 | TGTGCCAGCAGCCCCGGGACTAGCCTGGGTGAGCAGTTCTTC | CASSPGTSLGEQFF
TRBJ2-2 | . | TRBD2 | 15 | TRBV2 | TGTGCCAGCACTGCTGCCGGGACTATCACCGGGGAGCTGTTTTTT | CASTAAGTITGELFF
TRBJ1-1 | . | TRBD1 | 13 | TRBV7-3 | TGTGCCAGCAGCCGGGACAGGGTCTCTGAAGCTTTCTTT | CASSRDRVSEAFF
TRBJ2-1 | . | . | 12 | TRBV4-1 | TGCGCCAGCAGCCAAGCAGGTACAAGGCAGTTCTTC | CASSQAGTRQFF
TRBJ2-1 | once | . | 12 | TRBV19 | TGTGCCAACCCTATGACCTACAATGAGCAGTTCTTC | CANPMTYNEQFF
TRBJ1-6 | . | TRBD1 | 15 | TRBV6-1 | TGTGCCAGCAGTGACAGACAGGGAGATAATTCACCCCTCCACTTT | CASSDRQGDNSPLHF
TRBJ1-6 | . | . | 19 | TRBV27 | TGTGCCAGCAGTCTCGGACAGTTAAAAGGGAGCACCTATAATTCACCCCTCCACTTT | CASSLGQLKGSTYNSPLHF
TRBJ1-2 | . | TRBD1 | 19 | TRBV18 | TGTGCCAGCTCACCGCCTGGTGGCTTCCCCGGGACAGGCGGAGGAGGCTACACCTTC | CASSPPGGFPGTGGGGYTF
TRBJ1-2 | . | . | 11 | TRBV13 | TGTGCCAGCAGCTCAAGGGGTGGCTACACCTTC | CASSSRGGYTF
TRBJ1-4 | . | . | 15 | TRBV3-1/TRBV3-2 | TGTGCCAGCAGCCAAGATCCCGGGGTGGGGGAAAAACTGTTTTTT | CASSQDPGVGEKLFF
TRBJ2-3 | . | . | 16 | TRBV5-4 | TGTGCCAGCAGGTCCTTAGTGGACGCGGGGACAGATACGCAGTATTTT | CASRSLVDAGTDTQYF
TRBJ2-5 | once | TRBD2 | 17 | TRBV5-1 | TGCGCCAGCAGCCCAGGGTTTAGCGGGGGGGCACAAGAGACCCAGTACTTC | CASSPGFSGGAQETQYF
TRBJ1-4 | . | TRBD1 | 15 | TRBV4-1 | TGCGCCAGCAGCCAAGAGGCTGTCAGGGGGGAAAAACTGTTTTTT | CASSQEAVRGEKLFF
TRBJ1-5 | . | TRBD1 | 15 | TRBV20-1 | TGCAGTGCTAGTGTGGGACAGGGGGCTGAGCAGCCCCAGCATTTT | CSASVGQGAEQPQHF
TRBJ1-4 | many | . | 13 | TRBV29-1 | TGCAGCGTTGATGGTCAGGAATCTGCTAAACTGTTTTTT | CSVDGQESAKLFF
TRBJ1-5 | . | . | 15 | TRBV6-2/TRBV6-3 | TGTGCCAGCAGTTACGGGGGGGGAAGCAATCAGCCCCAGCATTTT | CASSYGGGSNQPQHF
TRBJ2-5 | . | TRBD1 | 17 | TRBV7-9 | TGTGCCAGCAGCTTAAGGGGTACCTCGACAGGGGCAGAGACCCAGTACTTC | CASSLRGTSTGAETQYF
TRBJ2-2 | . | TRBD2 | 18 | TRBV7-8 | TGTGCCAGCAGCTTATCTAGCGGGGGGGTCGCGAACACCGGGGAGCTGTTTTTT | CASSLSSGGVANTGELFF
TRBJ2-7 | . | TRBD1 | 13 | TRBV14 | TGTGCCAGCGGAGGGACAGGGACCACCGAGCAGTACTTC | CASGGTGTTEQYF
TRBJ2-7 | . | TRBD1 | 15 | TRBV6-6 | TGTGCCAGCAGTAACCGGGACAGCGAGCTACGGGAGCAGTACTTC | CASSNRDSELREQYF
TRBJ1-1 | . | . | 14 | TRBV2 | TGTGCCAGCAGTGAAGGTTATCGGAACACTGAAGCTTTCTTT | CASSEGYRNTEAFF
TRBJ1-6 | . | . | 14 | TRBV27 | TGTGCCAGCAGTTTCAAAGGGGGGGGTTCACCCCTCCACTTT | CASSFKGGGSPLHF
TRBJ2-2 | once | TRBD2 | 17 | TRBV9 | TGTGCCAGCAGCGTAGGCGGGAGGGCCTTTAACACCGGGGAGCTGTTTTTT | CASSVGGRAFNTGELFF
TRBJ1-4 | few | TRBD1 | 13 | TRBV27 | TGTGCCAGCGCAGGGGGCCAGGGTGAAAAACTGTTTTTT | CASAGGQGEKLFF
TRBJ2-3 | . | . | 15 | TRBV5-4 | TGTGCCAGCAGCTTGGGAGGGGCGGGGTCTAATACGCAGTATTTT | CASSLGGAGSNTQYF
TRBJ2-1 | . | . | 13 | TRBV29-1 | TGCAGCGTTGAGGAGCAAAATTTCAATGAGCAGTTCTTC | CSVEEQNFNEQFF